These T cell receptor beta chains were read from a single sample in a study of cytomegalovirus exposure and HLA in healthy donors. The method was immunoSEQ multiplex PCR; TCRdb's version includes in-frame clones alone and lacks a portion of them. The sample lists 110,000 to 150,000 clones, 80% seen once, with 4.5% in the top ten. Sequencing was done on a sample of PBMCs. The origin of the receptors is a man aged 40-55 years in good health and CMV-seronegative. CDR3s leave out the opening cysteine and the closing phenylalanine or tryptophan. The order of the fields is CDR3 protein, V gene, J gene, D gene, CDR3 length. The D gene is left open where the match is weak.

cdr3_aa: ASSKQGANTGELF
v_call: TRBV6-5
j_call: TRBJ2-2
d_call: TRBD1
cdr3_length: 13

cdr3_aa: ASSFQDRGEKLF
v_call: TRBV11-2
j_call: TRBJ1-4
d_call: .
cdr3_length: 12

cdr3_aa: ASSLLHRDTKNIQY
v_call: TRBV5-8
j_call: TRBJ2-4
d_call: .
cdr3_length: 14

cdr3_aa: ASSLQGPGRETQY
v_call: TRBV5-6
j_call: TRBJ2-5
d_call: .
cdr3_length: 13

cdr3_aa: ASSLPTGRITEAF
v_call: TRBV9
j_call: TRBJ1-1
d_call: .
cdr3_length: 13

cdr3_aa: ASSRRQGADTDTQY
v_call: TRBV11-2
j_call: TRBJ2-3
d_call: TRBD1
cdr3_length: 14

cdr3_aa: SVEIAAYEQY
v_call: TRBV29-1
j_call: TRBJ2-7
d_call: .
cdr3_length: 10

cdr3_aa: ASSQIEIATNEKLF
v_call: TRBV28
j_call: TRBJ1-4
d_call: .
cdr3_length: 14

cdr3_aa: ASSLSEGSYEQY
v_call: TRBV5-1
j_call: TRBJ2-7
d_call: .
cdr3_length: 12

cdr3_aa: ASMSARGSPLH
v_call: TRBV19
j_call: TRBJ1-6
d_call: .
cdr3_length: 11

cdr3_aa: ASSAGRAAYEQY
v_call: TRBV9
j_call: TRBJ2-7
d_call: TRBD2
cdr3_length: 12

cdr3_aa: AISERGENIQY
v_call: TRBV10-3
j_call: TRBJ2-4
d_call: TRBD2
cdr3_length: 11

cdr3_aa: ACITGANVLT
v_call: TRBV5-4
j_call: TRBJ2-6
d_call: .
cdr3_length: 10

cdr3_aa: ASRLEPASSYNEQF
v_call: TRBV5-5
j_call: TRBJ2-1
d_call: .
cdr3_length: 14

cdr3_aa: ASSWQVNTEAF
v_call: TRBV6-5
j_call: TRBJ1-1
d_call: .
cdr3_length: 11

cdr3_aa: ASGPGGNQETQY
v_call: TRBV12-5
j_call: TRBJ2-5
d_call: TRBD2
cdr3_length: 12

cdr3_aa: ASSQRGTYNEQF
v_call: TRBV6-5
j_call: TRBJ2-1
d_call: .
cdr3_length: 12

cdr3_aa: ASKNTPSTDTQY
v_call: TRBV13
j_call: TRBJ2-3
d_call: .
cdr3_length: 12

cdr3_aa: ASSESSARETQY
v_call: TRBV10-2
j_call: TRBJ2-5
d_call: .
cdr3_length: 12

cdr3_aa: ASSPSGSPSQPQH
v_call: TRBV5-1
j_call: TRBJ1-5
d_call: .
cdr3_length: 13

cdr3_aa: ASSTRDREKDGYT
v_call: TRBV19
j_call: TRBJ1-2
d_call: TRBD1
cdr3_length: 13

cdr3_aa: ATSRVRDRGEKLF
v_call: TRBV15
j_call: TRBJ1-4
d_call: TRBD1
cdr3_length: 13

cdr3_aa: ASRQRLTTGELF
v_call: TRBV7-2
j_call: TRBJ2-2
d_call: .
cdr3_length: 12

cdr3_aa: ASSVGSGLDTQY
v_call: TRBV5-1
j_call: TRBJ2-3
d_call: .
cdr3_length: 12

cdr3_aa: ASSPPGLAIGGELF
v_call: TRBV28
j_call: TRBJ2-2
d_call: TRBD2
cdr3_length: 14

cdr3_aa: ASSSQGTVNYGYT
v_call: TRBV5-6
j_call: TRBJ1-2
d_call: TRBD1
cdr3_length: 13

cdr3_aa: SSSPPSGGGERGYEQY
v_call: TRBV7-9
j_call: TRBJ2-7
d_call: .
cdr3_length: 16

cdr3_aa: AWSPRESYEQY
v_call: TRBV30
j_call: TRBJ2-7
d_call: .
cdr3_length: 11

cdr3_aa: ASSFLLGDMTEAF
v_call: TRBV28
j_call: TRBJ1-1
d_call: .
cdr3_length: 13

cdr3_aa: ASSMGGQGFSNEQF
v_call: TRBV19
j_call: TRBJ2-1
d_call: .
cdr3_length: 14

cdr3_aa: ASSGEQGLDGYT
v_call: TRBV9
j_call: TRBJ1-2
d_call: .
cdr3_length: 12

cdr3_aa: AWRPGLRSGANVLT
v_call: TRBV30
j_call: TRBJ2-6
d_call: .
cdr3_length: 14

cdr3_aa: ASSYSTDRVQY
v_call: TRBV6-6
j_call: TRBJ2-7
d_call: .
cdr3_length: 11

cdr3_aa: ASSFPGGARYEQY
v_call: TRBV28
j_call: .
d_call: TRBD2
cdr3_length: 13

cdr3_aa: ASSTTTGPGNTIY
v_call: TRBV19
j_call: TRBJ1-3
d_call: TRBD1
cdr3_length: 13

cdr3_aa: ASTNRQGSYGYT
v_call: TRBV2
j_call: TRBJ1-2
d_call: .
cdr3_length: 12

cdr3_aa: ASSLGKAGKDGYT
v_call: TRBV7-2
j_call: TRBJ1-2
d_call: .
cdr3_length: 13

cdr3_aa: ASSEGGGGANVLT
v_call: TRBV6-4
j_call: TRBJ2-6
d_call: .
cdr3_length: 13

cdr3_aa: ASYGTGNGYT
v_call: TRBV6-1
j_call: TRBJ1-2
d_call: TRBD1
cdr3_length: 10

cdr3_aa: ASSFSETALNYGYT
v_call: TRBV5-6
j_call: TRBJ1-2
d_call: .
cdr3_length: 14

cdr3_aa: ASSQGADLGYT
v_call: TRBV4-1
j_call: TRBJ1-2
d_call: .
cdr3_length: 11

cdr3_aa: ASSLRYEKLF
v_call: TRBV14
j_call: TRBJ1-4
d_call: .
cdr3_length: 10